The clone carrying this TCR beta chain was counted between two and nine times. Its matching antigen is unknown. Both TRBC1 and TRBC2 were covered by a beta constant-region primer of two equimolar oligonucleotides. The ligated cDNA underwent four PCR rounds using SP2 and nested alpha and beta constant-region primers. A single record per CDR3 protein comes from TCRdb applying MiXCR to the UMI-ligation and nested PCR reads. Of over 110,000 distinct CDR3 sequences listed, 15% to 20% are singletons. The sample is drawn from a study of naive and memory T cell subsets. General study results and limits: A few larger clonotypes appeared in naive repertoires, especially CD8, possibly memory cells re-expressing CD45RA. Each distinct alpha or beta sequence counts as one clonotype.

With 3 bases removed from V and 3 bases from J, the gap between germline ends came to 26 bases. CDR3 size: 20 residues. This receptor was taken from a human donor in good health. This rearrangement joins TRBV12-3 or TRBV12-4 to TRBJ2-2; D is perhaps TRBD2 (5 bases). The source material was naive CD8+ T cells from blood. The CDR3 nucleotides are TGTGCCAGCAGTTTTTTGTCCCCCTGGGATGGGGAGACGGACACCGGGGAGCTGTTTTTT. Residues: CASSFLSPWDGETDTGELFF.